The sequence of this T cell receptor beta chain was determined in a study of siplizumab effects on memory and regulatory T cells. Germline CDR1 is SGHRS and CDR2 is YFSETQ. V lost 4 bases and J lost 0, with 15 bases in between. This CDR3 spans 16 amino acids. TCRdb's table, derived via immunoSEQ multiplex PCR, lists solely in-frame clones and lacks some. The data contain 100,000 or so clones, 85% to 95% of them singletons. Study conclusions and caveats: To unstimulated subsets, only a minor fraction of alloreactive clones could be mapped. There appeared to be greater diversity in naive T cells than in memory cells, and naive T cells seemed major contributors to the alloresponse.

Details on this clone: The target antigen is unknown.

The V call is TRBV5-1, the J call TRBJ2-3; D unresolved. The sequenced sample consisted of CD4+ T cells sorted from blood. This sequence originates from a human donor in good health. DNA of the CDR3: TGCGCCAGCAGCCCCCAGTCAGGTTCTAGCACAGATACGCAGTATTTT. This sequence encodes CASSPQSGSSTDTQYF.